This T cell receptor (beta chain) stems from a study of blood T cell repertoires in COVID-19. V was shortened by 5 bases and J by 2 bases, with 7 bases between the two germline ends. Germline values: CDR1 MDHEN, CDR2 SYDVKM. The CDR3 consists of 13 residues. Adults between about 18 and 89 years of age took part from 20 to 25 US areas. Cohort assignment relied on participant-reported clinical history. This table comes from immunoSEQ multiplex PCR, and its TCRdb copy is limited to in-frame clones, with some not included. The data show over 250,000 clones, 88% seen once. This rearrangement joins TRBV28 to TRBJ2-4; D unclear. The sample consisted of PBMCs or T cells enriched from blood (not recorded which). The receptor was isolated from a woman aged 60 to 75 in a cohort exposed to, infected with or recovered from COVID-19 (not recorded which). This CDR3 reads CASSVEPKNIQYF. CDR3 nucleotides: TGTGCCAGCAGTGTAGAGCCCAAAAACATTCAGTACTTC.